Included here is one T cell receptor (beta chain) sequence, with context. Methods used by the authors: Estimation of nucleated cell counts was performed using reference gene primer amplification. Libraries were prepared by immunoSEQ multiplex PCR; TCRdb keeps only in-frame clonotypes and omits some of them. V and J calls plus clone size are reproduced from that table; the DNA served to infer D and trimming. The sample includes around 220,000 clones, over 75% of them seen just once. These data are taken from a study of blood T cell repertoires in COVID-19. The CDR3 is 16 residues long. Per the germline V gene, CDR1 is KGHDR and CDR2 is SFDVKD. With 0 bases clipped from V and 8 bases from J, the junction kept 3 bases outside the gene matches.

The gene calls are TRBV24-1 and TRBJ2-1; 13 bases are shared with TRBD2. Sample: peripheral blood. The origin of this receptor is a middle-aged man with active or convalescent COVID-19. CDR3 loop: CATSDLTSGGAYEQFF. In DNA form, the CDR3 reads TGTGCCACCAGTGATTTGACTAGCGGGGGGGCCTATGAGCAGTTCTTC.